Listed here is a single T cell receptor beta chain. TCRdb keeps only in-frame clones here, not all; method: immunoSEQ multiplex PCR. The sample lists approximately 60,000 clones, 85% to 95% occurring once. CDR3 length: 15 residues. CDR1 and CDR2 (germline): SGHTA, FQGNSA. Trimming took off 5 bases at V and 2 bases at J, with 15 bases between the two ends. These data belong to a study of T cell changes during pregnancy in multiple sclerosis. The material sequenced was CD8+ T cells from peripheral blood mononuclear cells, taken in the third trimester of pregnancy. The chain employs TRBV7-2 and TRBJ2-5; D might be TRBD2 (6 bases). The receptor was isolated from a female donor with multiple sclerosis, enrolled in a pregnancy study. This CDR3 reads CASSPTLAVQETQYF. The CDR3 nucleotides read TGTGCCAGCAGCCCCACCTTAGCGGTACAAGAGACCCAGTACTTC.